The next 9 T cell receptor beta chains were all read from a single sample in a study of T cells in tumors after PD-1 blockade. Here immunoSEQ multiplex PCR was the method, and the copy in TCRdb shows in-frame clones only, minus some. The sample carries roughly 35,000 clones, about three quarters recorded once. The specimen comprised PBMCs, sampled after anti-PD-1 treatment. The receptors come from a human donor with basal cell carcinoma.

This chain links TRBV28 with TRBJ1-5; D is unclear. V gave up 2 bases and J gave up 9 bases, with 5 bases separating them. The CDR3 runs 11 residues. Germline CDR1 reads MDHEN; CDR2 reads SYDVKM. CDR3 nucleotides: TGTGCCAGCAGTTTAGGATGGCCCCAGCATTTT. Protein sequence: CASSLGWPQHF.

The CDR3 protein is CASRPGLAGPQEQFF. The CDR3 nucleotides read TGTGCCAGTAGGCCGGGACTAGCGGGGCCGCAAGAGCAGTTCTTC. This chain connects TRBV19 to TRBJ2-1; 13 bases are shared with TRBD2. Losses at the gene ends were 6 bases for V and 10 bases for J; bases not matched to a gene: 9. Germline V gene sequence: CDR1 LNHDA, CDR2 SQIVND (reference sequence). The CDR3 covers 15 residues.

This clone was observed a handful of times. The chain links TRBV27 to TRBJ1-1, with TRBD1 identical over 8 bases. V lost 0 bases and J lost 4; bases outside the gene matches: 4. This CDR3 is built from 15 residues. Germline CDR1 reads MNHEY; CDR2 reads SMNVEV (reference sequence). CDR3 sequence: CASSLSLTGVTEAFF. The CDR3, as DNA: TGTGCCAGCAGTTTATCCCTGACAGGGGTCACTGAAGCTTTCTTT.

The CDR3 loop is CASSPGTSGTYEQYF. The CDR3 coding sequence is TGTGCCAGCTCACCCGGGACTAGCGGAACCTACGAGCAGTACTTC. This chain joins TRBV18 and TRBJ2-7, with 11 bases matching TRBD2. Germline V gene lookup returns CDR1 KGHSH and CDR2 LQKENI. Losses at the gene ends were 3 bases for V and 2 bases for J; bases not matched to a gene: 3. The CDR3 is 15 amino acids.

This clone appeared a single time. One end of the junction does not line up with germline, which may come from a read error. The chain carries TRBV11-3 and TRBJ2-1; D call uncertain. The germline gives CDR1 SGHNT, CDR2 YENEEA. This CDR3 spans 14 amino acids. The CDR3 loop is CASSRPVSHNEQFF. CDR3 DNA sequence: TGTGCCAGCAGTAGGCCCGTCTCCCACAATGAGCAGTTCTTC.

This clone was recorded once. The chain joins TRBV27 to TRBJ2-6; tentative D call: TRBD1 (5 bases). This CDR3 spans 18 amino acids. The germline gives CDR1 MNHEY, CDR2 SMNVEV (reference sequence). Trimming shortened V by 0 bases and J by 0 bases, and 12 bases separated the two germline ends. The CDR3 nucleotides are TGTGCCAGCAGTTTATCTAACAGGATTTACTCTGGGGCCAACGTCCTGACTTTC. Translating it yields CASSLSNRIYSGANVLTF.

The chain is built from TRBV12-5 and TRBJ2-3, with TRBD2 matching 11 bases. V was pared by 3 bases and J by 0 bases, with 5 bases of the junction left unmatched. The CDR3 covers 17 residues. From germline, CDR1 is LGHNT and CDR2 FRNRAP. In DNA form, the CDR3 reads TGTGCTAGTGGTTTCTCCCTAGCGGGGGGTAGCACAGATACGCAGTATTTT. It codes for CASGFSLAGGSTDTQYF.

The rearrangement links TRBV29-1 to TRBJ2-5; TRBD1 is a possible D gene (7 bases). The V gene lost 7 bases and the J gene lost 2 bases, with 11 bases spanning the gap. Germline V gene data show CDR1 as SQVTM and CDR2 as ANQGSEA. CDR3 length equals 12 residues. This CDR3 is CSGRGQQETQYF. The DNA of the CDR3 is TGCAGCGGGAGGGGACAGCAAGAGACCCAGTACTTC.

This clone was seen a handful of times. V gene TRBV28 combines with J gene TRBJ1-6; 9 positions match TRBD1. Looked up from germline, CDR1 is MDHEN and CDR2 is SYDVKM. This CDR3 is built from 16 residues. J was trimmed by 9 bases and V by 10 bases; bases with no gene match: 16. CDR3 residues: CATLGTGSSRSSPLHF. The CDR3 DNA sequence: TGTGCCACCCTTGGGACAGGGAGTAGTCGTAGTTCACCCCTCCACTTT.